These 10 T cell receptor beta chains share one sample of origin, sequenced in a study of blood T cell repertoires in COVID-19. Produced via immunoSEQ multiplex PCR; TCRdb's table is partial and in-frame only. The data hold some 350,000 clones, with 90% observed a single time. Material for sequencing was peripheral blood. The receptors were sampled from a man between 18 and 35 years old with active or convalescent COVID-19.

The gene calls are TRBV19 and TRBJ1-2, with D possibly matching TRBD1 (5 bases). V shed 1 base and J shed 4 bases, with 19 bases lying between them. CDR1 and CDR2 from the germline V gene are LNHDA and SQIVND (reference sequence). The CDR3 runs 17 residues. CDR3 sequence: CASSIVSAQVHFYGYTF. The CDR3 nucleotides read TGTGCCAGTAGTATAGTTTCGGCACAGGTCCACTTCTATGGCTACACCTTC.

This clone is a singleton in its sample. The CDR3 DNA reads TGTGCCAGCAGCTCGCCCGGGACAGGGCCCTACGAGCAGTACTTC. Protein sequence: CASSSPGTGPYEQYF. This rearrangement joins TRBV5-8 to TRBJ2-7; 9 bases fit TRBD1. V gave up 3 bases and J gave up 2 bases; unmatched junction bases: 6. CDR1 and CDR2 (germline): SGHTS, YDEGEE. CDR3 length: 15 amino acids. Full variable domain (outside the CDR3, taken from reference TRBV5-8 and TRBJ2-7): EAGVTQSPTHLIKTRGQQATLRCSPISGHTSVYWYQQALGLGLQFLLWYDEGEERNRGNFPPRFSGRQFPNYSSELNVNALELEDSALYLCASSSPGTGPYEQYFGPGTRLTVT.

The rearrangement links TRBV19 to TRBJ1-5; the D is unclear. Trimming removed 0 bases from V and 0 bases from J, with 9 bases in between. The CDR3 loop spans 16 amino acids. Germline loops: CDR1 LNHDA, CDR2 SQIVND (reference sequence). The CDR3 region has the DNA TGTGCCAGTAGTATAGATTCATCAGTTAGCAATCAGCCCCAGCATTTT. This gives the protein CASSIDSSVSNQPQHF.

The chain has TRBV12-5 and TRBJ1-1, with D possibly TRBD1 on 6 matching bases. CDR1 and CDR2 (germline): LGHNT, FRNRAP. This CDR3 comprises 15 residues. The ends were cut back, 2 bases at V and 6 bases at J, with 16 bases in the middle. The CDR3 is CASGLTSTGSSEAFF. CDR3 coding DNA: TGTGCTAGTGGTTTGACCTCGACAGGATCGTCTGAAGCTTTCTTT.

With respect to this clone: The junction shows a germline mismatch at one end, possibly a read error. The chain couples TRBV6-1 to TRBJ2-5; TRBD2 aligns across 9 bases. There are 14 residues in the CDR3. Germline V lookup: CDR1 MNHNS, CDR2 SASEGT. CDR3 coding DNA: TGTGCCAGCAGTCAAGCGGGGGGACAAGAGACCCAGTACTTC. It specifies CASSQAGGQETQYF.

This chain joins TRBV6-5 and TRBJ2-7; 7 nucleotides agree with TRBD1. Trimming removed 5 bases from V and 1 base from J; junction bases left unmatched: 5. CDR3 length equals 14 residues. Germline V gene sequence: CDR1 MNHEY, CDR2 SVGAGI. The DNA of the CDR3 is TGTGCCAGCAGTCCCGGGACAGCTTCCTACGAGCAGTACTTC. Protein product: CASSPGTASYEQYF.

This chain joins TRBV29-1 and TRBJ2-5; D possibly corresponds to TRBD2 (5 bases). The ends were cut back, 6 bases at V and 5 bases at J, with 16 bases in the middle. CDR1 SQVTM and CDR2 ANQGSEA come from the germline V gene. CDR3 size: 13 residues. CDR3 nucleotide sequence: TGCAGCGTAGTACCTTTTTCGGGGGAGACCCAGTACTTC. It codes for CSVVPFSGETQYF. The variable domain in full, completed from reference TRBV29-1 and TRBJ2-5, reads SAVISQKPSRDICQRGTSLTIQCQVDSQVTMMFWYRQQPGQSLTLIATANQGSEATYESGFVIDKFPISRPNLTFSTLTVSNMSPEDSSIYLCSVVPFSGETQYFGPGTRLLVL.

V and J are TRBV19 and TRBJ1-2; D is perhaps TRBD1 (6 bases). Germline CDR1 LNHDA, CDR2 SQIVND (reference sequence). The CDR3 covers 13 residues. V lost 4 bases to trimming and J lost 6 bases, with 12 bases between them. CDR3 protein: CASSKQGQNGYTF. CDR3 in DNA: TGTGCCAGTAGTAAACAGGGACAAAATGGCTACACCTTC.

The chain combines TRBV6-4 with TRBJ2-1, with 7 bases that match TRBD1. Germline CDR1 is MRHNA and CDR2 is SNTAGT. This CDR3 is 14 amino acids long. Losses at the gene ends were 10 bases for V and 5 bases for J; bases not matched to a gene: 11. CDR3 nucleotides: TGTGCCACCTCAACAGGGGTATGGAACAATGAGCAGTTCTTC. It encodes CATSTGVWNNEQFF.

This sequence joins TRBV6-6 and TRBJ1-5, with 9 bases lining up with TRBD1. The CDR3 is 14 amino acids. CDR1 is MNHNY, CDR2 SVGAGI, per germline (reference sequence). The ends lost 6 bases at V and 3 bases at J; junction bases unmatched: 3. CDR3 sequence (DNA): TGTGCCAGCAGCGACAGGGGGGACAATCAGCCCCAGCATTTT. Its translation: CASSDRGDNQPQHF.